The 5 T cell receptor beta chains below come from one sample, sequenced in a study of blood T cells in healthy people across ages. Alongside a J-beta primer mix, a sample-barcoded 5' primer served in a second PCR lasting about 7 to 11 cycles. Each CDR3 protein is one row after TCRdb ran MiXCR on the 5' RACE reads. This table has some 930,000 distinct CDR3 sequences, about 28% appearing once. These data were likewise used in another study, on T cells of mothers and their children.

Sequences were obtained from blood. Receptors were obtained from a woman aged 40 to 49 in good health.

V usage is TRBV6-5 and J usage is TRBJ1-5; no clear D gene. Germline lookup yields CDR1 MNHEY and CDR2 SVGAGI. CDR3 length: 16 residues. Between the trimmed V and J ends, which lost 0 bases and 0 bases, there was a span of 9 bases. CDR3 in DNA: TGTGCCAGCAGTTACTCATCCCAGGCTAGCAATCAGCCCCAGCATTTT. Translating gives CASSYSSQASNQPQHF.

This clonotype was observed a few times. The chain recombines TRBV9 with TRBJ2-7; 11 bases line up with TRBD2. The DNA end is a closer match to TRBJ2-1, so the J assignment may be wrong. The CDR3 is made up of 15 amino acids. Germline values: CDR1 SGDLS, CDR2 YYNGEE. The CDR3 loop is CASSFSGGGRDEQFF. Here the CDR3 DNA reads TGTGCCAGCAGCTTTAGCGGGGGGGGCCGGGATGAGCAGTTCTTC.

This clonotype was observed many times. The genes are TRBV7-9 and TRBJ2-5; 8 nucleotides align to TRBD2. CDR3 length equals 14 residues. Germline values: CDR1 SEHNR, CDR2 FQNEAQ (reference sequence). The CDR3 loop is CASTSGKLQETQYF. The DNA of the CDR3 is TGTGCTTCAACTAGCGGCAAACTCCAAGAGACCCAGTACTTC. Using reference TRBV7-9 and TRBJ2-5 for the parts outside the CDR3, the full variable domain is DTGVSQNPRHKITKRGQNVTFRCDPISEHNRLYWYRQTLGQGPEFLTYFQNEAQLEKSRLLSDRFSAERPKGSFSTLEIQRTEQGDSAMYLCASTSGKLQETQYFGPGTRLLVL.

This chain uses TRBV19 with TRBJ2-1; a possible D gene is TRBD2 (8 bases). Germline V gene data show CDR1 as LNHDA and CDR2 as SQIVND (reference sequence). Trimming took off 7 bases at V and 4 bases at J, with 23 bases between the two ends. This CDR3 contains 17 residues. CDR3 sequence: CASTREGAGGPYNEQFF. The DNA of the CDR3 is TGTGCCAGTACTCGAGAGGGGGCGGGGGGCCCTTACAATGAGCAGTTCTTC.

This clonotype was detected a few times. The chain carries TRBV29-1 and TRBJ2-7; D unclear. Germline lookup yields CDR1 SQVTM and CDR2 ANQGSEA. Trimming left V 2 bases short and J 3 bases short, with 11 bases between. The CDR3 runs 13 residues. The DNA for the CDR3 is TGCAGCGTTGAATCGTCCACGGGCTACGAGCAGTACTTC. It codes for CSVESSTGYEQYF.